A selection of T cell receptor beta chains follows, all from one sample in a study of blood T cells in healthy people across ages. TCRdb passed the 5' RACE reads through MiXCR, listing each CDR3 protein once. This table has roughly 800,000 distinct CDR3 sequences, about three fifths appearing once. The source material was blood. Receptors originate from a man aged 25 to 45 in good health. Both conserved end residues are part of each CDR3. Clone sizes are given selectively: once, few, many, or a class where the clone is expanded.

cdr3_length | clone_size | v_call | cdr3_aa
13 | NA | TRBV12-3/TRBV12-4 | CASGIMAAGEQYF
14 | NA | TRBV7-2 | CASSAIGGMETQYF
16 | NA | TRBV12-3/TRBV12-4 | CASRDRAGANTGELFF
13 | few | TRBV6-5 | CASSYRGGETQYF
17 | once | TRBV20-1 | CSAKRDYPPLAKNIQYF
13 | NA | TRBV7-2 | CASSTRRYNEQFF
16 | NA | TRBV7-2 | CASSLGWGVIGQPQHF
16 | NA | TRBV4-2 | CASSQETNSGANVLTF
13 | NA | TRBV10-3 | CAISDWLNNEQFF
15 | NA | TRBV2 | CASSGALFGANVLTF
15 | NA | TRBV7-3 | CASSPAREPTDTQYF
13 | few | TRBV27 | CASSSGPDLGQYF
16 | NA | TRBV18 | CASSPNGQGANTEAFF
15 | NA | TRBV5-1 | CASSLVGEERPEAFF
18 | NA | TRBV20-1 | CSASERVRGGAYQETQYF
15 | few | TRBV12-3/TRBV12-4 | CASNEVGQGGLKQYF
15 | few | TRBV6-2/TRBV6-3 | CASSFTGSKNTEAFF
14 | few | TRBV11-1 | CASSLRGLADEQFF
15 | NA | TRBV20-1 | CSALRLAPFSYEQFF
16 | NA | TRBV5-1 | CASSLEAGGSYNEQYF
16 | NA | TRBV5-1 | CASSRTTTWGTDTQYF
13 | NA | TRBV7-3 | CASSLTRSGGYTF
12 | many | TRBV20-1 | CSARPTYNEQFF
13 | NA | TRBV12-3/TRBV12-4 | CASSSSGADGYTF
16 | NA | TRBV4-2 | CASSQGTGTRSHEQYF
13 | few | TRBV4-2 | CASSQLDSYEQYF
14 | few | TRBV28 | CASTIGQDYQPQHF
12 | NA | TRBV5-6 | CASSLDVGLAFF
15 | once | TRBV9 | CASNSDTVDGDTQYF